These T cell receptor beta chains were read from a single sample in a study of cytomegalovirus exposure and HLA in healthy donors. Assay: immunoSEQ multiplex PCR; the TCRdb copy retains only in-frame clones and omits some. Of under 200,000 clones detected, roughly 74% appear once; the ten largest clones hold over 4%. What was sequenced was PBMCs. These receptors all come from a male donor in good health and CMV-seronegative. CDR3s include the opening cysteine and the closing phenylalanine or tryptophan. A D gene is named only where the DNA matches it firmly. Clone size appears in some rows only: once, few, many, or a class for an expanded clone.

v_gene	j_gene	len	d_gene	abundance	CDR3aa	CDR3nt
TRBV2	TRBJ1-1	12	.	many	CASSGRVAEAFF	TGTGCCAGCAGTGGCAGGGTAGCTGAAGCTTTCTTT
TRBV21-1	TRBJ1-1	15	.	.	CVPAPRGQKRTEAFF	.
TRBV19	TRBJ1-1	14	.	.	CASSERQGRTEAFF	TGTGCCAGTAGTGAGAGGCAGGGCAGGACTGAAGCTTTCTTT
TRBV9	TRBJ2-3	14	.	.	CASSDGGYTDTQYF	TGTGCCAGCAGCGACGGGGGTTACACAGATACGCAGTATTTT
TRBV30	TRBJ1-1	13	.	.	CAWRGNMNTEAFF	TGTGCCTGGAGGGGCAATATGAACACTGAAGCTTTCTTT
TRBV9	TRBJ2-7	15	.	.	CASSADGTPSYEQYF	TGTGCCAGCAGCGCCGACGGGACACCCTCCTACGAGCAGTACTTC
TRBV27	TRBJ1-5	15	TRBD1	.	CASRFRGVSNQPQHF	TGTGCCAGCAGGTTCAGGGGGGTTAGCAATCAGCCCCAGCATTTT
TRBV7-9	TRBJ2-7	13	TRBD1	.	CASSQQGSYEQYF	TGTGCCAGCAGCCAACAGGGGTCCTACGAGCAGTACTTC
TRBV10-3	TRBJ2-7	14	.	few	CAISESGRGGEQYF	TGTGCCATCAGTGAGTCTGGACGGGGTGGAGAGCAGTACTTC
TRBV7-8	TRBJ1-5	18	TRBD1	.	CASSQLPGQGAFNQPQHF	TGTGCCAGCAGCCAACTCCCGGGACAGGGGGCCTTCAATCAGCCCCAGCATTTT
TRBV6-5	TRBJ2-7	15	TRBD1	.	CASRDSGTGSYEQYF	TGTGCCAGCAGGGATTCCGGGACAGGTTCCTACGAGCAGTACTTC
TRBV6-1	TRBJ2-6	15	.	.	CASSSPLVGANVLTF	TGTGCCAGCAGTTCGCCACTAGTTGGGGCCAACGTCCTGACTTTC
TRBV7-9	TRBJ2-7	12	.	.	CASSSDIDEQYF	TGTGCCAGCAGCTCGGACATCGACGAGCAGTACTTC
TRBV6-1	TRBJ1-5	15	.	.	CASIQNRASNQPQHF	TGTGCCAGCATTCAGAACAGGGCTAGCAATCAGCCCCAGCATTTT
TRBV5-1	TRBJ2-7	17	TRBD1	few	CASSLSRMTGGGYEQYF	TGCGCCAGCAGCTTGTCTCGGATGACAGGGGGCGGCTACGAGCAGTACTTC
TRBV27	TRBJ2-3	18	TRBD2	.	CASSLQRLAGGGTDTQYF	TGTGCCAGCAGTCTCCAAAGACTAGCGGGAGGCGGCACAGATACGCAGTATTTT
TRBV11-2	TRBJ2-7	15	TRBD2	.	CASSLKRLAGGEQYF	TGTGCCAGCAGCTTAAAACGACTAGCGGGAGGCGAGCAGTACTTC
TRBV10-3	TRBJ1-1	14	TRBD1	once	CAITDRGLGTEAFF	TGTGCCATCACCGACAGGGGGCTCGGCACTGAAGCTTTCTTT
TRBV7-9	TRBJ2-1	12	.	few	CATNGGRGEQFF	TGTGCCACTAACGGGGGGCGAGGTGAGCAGTTCTTC
TRBV9	TRBJ2-3	15	TRBD2	.	CASSVQSSGADTQYF	TGTGCCAGCAGCGTACAGTCTAGCGGGGCAGATACGCAGTATTTT
TRBV4-3	TRBJ2-7	16	.	.	CASSQDPGQGDYEQYF	TGCGCCAGCAGCCAAGATCCTGGGCAGGGCGACTACGAGCAGTACTTC
TRBV5-6	TRBJ2-1	15	.	.	CASSALTRTYNEQFF	TGTGCCAGCAGCGCACTGACTAGGACCTACAATGAGCAGTTCTTC
TRBV30	TRBJ1-1	13	.	few	CAWSVGGFAEAFF	TGTGCCTGGAGTGTGGGAGGGTTCGCTGAAGCTTTCTTT
TRBV18	TRBJ2-1	13	.	.	CASSPAGYNEQFF	TGTGCCAGCTCACCCGCAGGGTACAATGAGCAGTTCTTC
TRBV5-6	TRBJ2-2	13	.	.	CASLWLGDGELFF	TGTGCCAGCCTTTGGCTCGGGGACGGGGAGCTGTTTTTT
TRBV18	TRBJ1-2	15	.	.	CASSPRPIGGYGYTF	TGTGCCAGCTCACCACGGCCAATCGGGGGCTATGGCTACACCTTC
TRBV7-3	TRBJ2-5	20	TRBD1	.	CASSLRPHRGGSGLSETQYF	TGTGCCAGCAGCTTAAGGCCACACAGGGGTGGATCAGGGTTGTCAGAGACCCAGTACTTC
TRBV5-4	TRBJ2-7	14	.	.	CASSLVGGGYEQYF	TGTGCCAGCAGCTTGGTAGGGGGTGGTTACGAGCAGTACTTC
TRBV28	TRBJ2-2	14	TRBD2	.	CASSQVAGHGELFF	TGTGCCAGCAGTCAAGTAGCGGGACACGGGGAGCTGTTTTTT
TRBV7-2	TRBJ1-1	16	TRBD1	few	CASSGGTGALNTEAFF	TGTGCCAGCAGCGGGGGGACAGGGGCGTTAAACACTGAAGCTTTCTTT
TRBV11-2	TRBJ2-7	15	TRBD2	.	CASSPREGGYYEQYF	TGTGCCAGCAGCCCCCGGGAGGGCGGGTATTACGAGCAGTACTTC
TRBV6-1	TRBJ1-3	14	.	.	CASSERGTGNTIYF	TGTGCCAGCAGTGAAAGGGGGACTGGAAACACCATATATTTT
TRBV30	TRBJ1-2	12	.	few	CAWSVIQTGYTF	TGTGCCTGGAGTGTGATACAGACTGGCTACACCTTC
TRBV7-3	TRBJ2-6	19	.	.	CASSLRRMDSSSGANVLTF	TGTGCCAGCAGCTTAAGGAGGATGGACTCCAGCTCTGGGGCCAACGTCCTGACTTTC
TRBV14	TRBJ1-1	13	.	.	CASSQVRGGEAFF	TGTGCCAGCAGCCAAGTTCGAGGCGGTGAAGCTTTCTTT